The entry below describes one TCR beta chain. RNA transcripts were the template for amplifying TCR beta CDR3 regions. A set of HTBI primers served as the primers for a first-round RT-PCR of the TCR CDR3. TCRdb fed the multiplex PCR reads into MiXCR, producing one record per CDR3 protein. This table has about 400,000 distinct CDR3 sequences, roughly an eighth appearing once. CDR3 length equals 14 residues. The V end lost 6 bases, the J end lost 3 bases, and 15 bases lay between the germline ends. CDR1 is MNHEY, CDR2 SMNVEV, per germline (reference sequence). The sample is drawn from a study of T cells in Graves' hyperthyroidism and ophthalmopathy.

The chain couples TRBV27 to TRBJ2-7, with a weak D call TRBD2 (5 bases). The sequenced material came from blood. This TCR derives from a young woman with Graves' hyperthyroidism. The CDR3 DNA reads TGTGCCAGCAGCCTCAGGAGGAGCGGCTACGAGCAGTACTTC. It codes for CASSLRRSGYEQYF.